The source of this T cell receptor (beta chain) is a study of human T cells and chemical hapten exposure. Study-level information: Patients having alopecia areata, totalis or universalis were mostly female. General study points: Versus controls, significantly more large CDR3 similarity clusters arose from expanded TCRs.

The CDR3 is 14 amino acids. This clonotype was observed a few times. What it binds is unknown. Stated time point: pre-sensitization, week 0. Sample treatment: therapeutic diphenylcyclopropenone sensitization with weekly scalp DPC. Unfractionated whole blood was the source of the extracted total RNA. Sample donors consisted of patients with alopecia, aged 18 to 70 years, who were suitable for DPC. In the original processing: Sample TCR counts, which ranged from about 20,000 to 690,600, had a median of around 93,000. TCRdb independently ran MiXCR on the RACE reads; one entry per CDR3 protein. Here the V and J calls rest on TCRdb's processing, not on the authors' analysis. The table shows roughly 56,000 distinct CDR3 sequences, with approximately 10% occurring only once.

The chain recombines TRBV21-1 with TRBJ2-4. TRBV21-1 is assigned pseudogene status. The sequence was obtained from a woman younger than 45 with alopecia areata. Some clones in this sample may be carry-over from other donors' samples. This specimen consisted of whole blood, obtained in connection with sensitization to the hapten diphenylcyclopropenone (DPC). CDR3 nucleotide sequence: TGTGCCAGCAGCCTAGAAGTTACCAAAAACATTCAGTACTTC. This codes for CASSLEVTKNIQYF.